The source of this T cell receptor (beta chain) is a study of technical replicates of blood from a few donors. Germline V gene sequence: CDR1 WNHNN, CDR2 SYGVQD (reference sequence). This CDR3 is built from 15 residues. V gave up 7 bases and J gave up 2 bases; unmatched junction bases: 7. Clones were read by immunoSEQ multiplex PCR, and TCRdb kept only the in-frame ones, dropping some. The sample includes some 77,000 clones, just under 95% of them seen just once. The source of this sequence is a human donor in good health. The chain employs TRBV10-1 and TRBJ1-5, with 8 bases aligning to TRBD1. The specimen sequenced was T cells isolated from PBMCs. DNA for the CDR3: TGCGCCAGCACCTATGCGGACAGGGGCAATCAGCCCCAGCATTTT. Translating gives CASTYADRGNQPQHF.